The T cell receptor beta chain described here comes from a study of blood T cell repertoires in COVID-19. Study information: Italy, Spain and the United States were the sources of the convalescent and acute COVID-19 samples. Sources were T cells, B-cell-depleted T cells, or PBMCs; the material itself was cDNA or gDNA.

Original handling: Nucleated cell number was recorded as an estimate derived from reference gene primer amplification. Measured with immunoSEQ multiplex PCR; TCRdb has only the in-frame clones, and not every one. The V and J calls and clone size come from that table; D and trimming were worked out from the DNA. Among under 120,000 clones listed, around 91% were seen once. This CDR3 is built from 13 residues. V was clipped by 4 bases and J by 0 bases, with 9 bases between them. The germline gives CDR1 GTSNPN, CDR2 SVGIG (reference sequence). The V gene is TRBV30, the J gene TRBJ1-1; D remains unclear. The TCR originated in an elderly woman with acute or convalescent COVID-19. Source material: peripheral blood. CDR3 region: CAWIPGMNTEAFF. The CDR3 DNA reads as TGTGCCTGGATTCCGGGTATGAACACTGAAGCTTTCTTT.